Presented here are 25 T cell receptor beta chains from one specimen sequenced in a study of identical twins. MiXCR was run by TCRdb on the 5' RACE reads, yielding one entry per CDR3 protein. In the table there are about 700,000 distinct CDR3 sequences, roughly 6.2% of which are singletons. The sequenced sample was naive T cells sorted from blood. The receptors were sampled from a man aged 18 to 30 in good health.

This clonotype was counted ten times or more. The chain has TRBV20-1 and TRBJ2-2; weak D call: TRBD2 (6 bases). The germline gives CDR1 DFQATT, CDR2 SNEGSKA (reference sequence). The CDR3 loop spans 14 amino acids. The V end lost 3 bases, the J end lost 3 bases, and 11 bases lay between the germline ends. The CDR3, as DNA: TGCAGTGCTAGCCGGGGGAGAGACACCGGGGAGCTGTTTTTT. Translating gives CSASRGRDTGELFF.

A few counts support this clonotype. The rearrangement uses TRBV5-1 and TRBJ2-1; 7 nucleotides align to TRBD1. J lost 10 bases, V lost 1 base, and 5 bases had no gene match. CDR1 and CDR2 (germline): SGHRS, YFSETQ. This CDR3 is 13 amino acids long. CDR3 DNA: TGCGCCAGCAGCTTGAGGGGGCCTGGGGAGCAGTTCTTC. This gives the protein CASSLRGPGEQFF.

The sample holds many counts of this clonotype. CDR3 region: CSARIREYSNQPQHF. CDR3 DNA sequence: TGCAGTGCTAGAATCCGGGAATATAGCAATCAGCCCCAGCATTTT. This chain uses TRBV20-1 with TRBJ1-5; no reliable D call. Germline CDR1 reads DFQATT; CDR2 reads SNEGSKA (reference sequence). Trimming shortened V by 2 bases and J by 0 bases, and 11 bases separated the two germline ends. CDR3 size: 15 residues.

This clonotype was found a few times. This chain joins TRBV12-3 or TRBV12-4 and TRBJ2-1, with 7 bases fitting TRBD1. The CDR3 is made up of 12 amino acids. J lost 10 bases, V lost 7 bases, and 7 bases had no gene match. CDR3 nucleotide sequence: TGTGCCAGCAAAGACAGGGATAGGGAGCAGTTCTTC. Residues: CASKDRDREQFF.

This clonotype was detected only a few times. The junction shows a germline mismatch at one end, possibly a read error. The chain couples TRBV29-1 to TRBJ2-2; D may be TRBD2 (5 bases). The CDR3 covers 13 residues. Germline CDR1 SQVTM, CDR2 ANQGSEA. The CDR3 sequence is CSVWTGNAGELFF. CDR3 coding DNA: TGCAGCGTTTGGACCGGGAACGCCGGGGAGCTGTTTTTT.

In its sample, this clonotype was seen a few times. The V and J genes are TRBV20-1 and TRBJ2-1; 13 bases agree with TRBD2. The CDR3 runs to 13 residues. Germline loops: CDR1 DFQATT, CDR2 SNEGSKA (reference sequence). V shed 7 bases and J 6 bases; nucleotides not matched to a gene: 3. The CDR3 DNA sequence: TGCAGTGTCGGACTAGCGGGGGCCAATGAGCAGTTCTTC. Translating gives CSVGLAGANEQFF.

This clonotype has ten or more counts. V and J are TRBV12-3 or TRBV12-4 and TRBJ2-3; 8 positions agree with TRBD2. The CDR3 has 12 residues. J gave up 8 bases and V 5 bases, and 3 bases lay outside the gene matches. In DNA form, the CDR3 reads TGTGCCAGCAGTCCCAGCGGGGGTACGCAGTATTTT. This gives the protein CASSPSGGTQYF.

The rearrangement links TRBV6-4 to TRBJ2-3, with 7 bases fitting TRBD2. V lost 2 bases, J lost 2 bases, and 4 bases stayed unmatched. Per germline, CDR1 MRHNA and CDR2 SNTAGT. The CDR3 consists of 15 residues. The DNA for the CDR3 is TGTGCCAGCAGTGACGTAGCGGGCCTCACAGATACGCAGTATTTT. Its protein product is CASSDVAGLTDTQYF.

This clonotype was counted ten times or more. The chain has TRBV6-6 and TRBJ1-1; tentative D call: TRBD1 (5 bases). The germline CDR1 and CDR2 sequences are MNHNY and SVGAGI (reference sequence). The CDR3 runs to 12 residues. V lost 6 bases to trimming and J lost 7 bases, with 12 bases between them. The CDR3 is CASSQTEGEAFF. The CDR3 DNA reads TGTGCCAGCAGCCAGACAGAGGGTGAAGCTTTCTTT.

The chain is built from TRBV7-9 and TRBJ2-5; 8 bases align to TRBD2. The length of the CDR3 is 16 residues. Trimming cost V 2 bases and J 4 bases; bases outside gene matches: 9. From germline, CDR1 is SEHNR and CDR2 FQNEAQ (reference sequence). The CDR3: CASSLMTGGPLETQYF. The CDR3 nucleotides read TGTGCCAGCAGCTTAATGACGGGAGGGCCTTTAGAGACCCAGTACTTC.

The rearrangement joins TRBV11-2 to TRBJ2-1, with D perhaps TRBD1 or TRBD2 (7 bases each). Looked up from germline, CDR1 is SGHAT and CDR2 is FQNNGV. The CDR3 is made up of 15 amino acids. Trimming pared 4 bases from V and 14 bases from J, leaving 24 bases between. CDR3 DNA: TGTGCCAGCAGCTCCAACCAGGGGAGGGGGCTGTTAGAGTTCTTC. Translating gives CASSSNQGRGLLEFF.

This clonotype was found a few times. The chain is built from TRBV12-3 or TRBV12-4 and TRBJ1-2, with D unclear. This CDR3 region has 17 residues. V dropped 1 base and J dropped 4 bases, with 19 bases sitting between them. The CDR3 sequence: CASSLVLGVAAFYGYTF. As DNA, the CDR3 is TGTGCCAGCAGTTTAGTGCTTGGGGTGGCAGCGTTCTATGGCTACACCTTC.

Many counts were recorded for this clonotype. This chain links TRBV6-2 or TRBV6-3 with TRBJ2-7; D gene ambiguous. In germline, CDR1 is MNHEY, CDR2 SVGEGT. The V end was cut by 2 bases, the J end by 6 bases, with 8 bases between. The CDR3 length is 12 residues. CDR3 loop: CASSYTVGEQYV. CDR3 in DNA: TGTGCCAGCAGTTACACTGTCGGCGAGCAGTACGTC.

The sample holds many counts of this clonotype. The V call is TRBV12-3 or TRBV12-4, the J call TRBJ2-1; unclear D gene. The CDR3 sequence is 15 residues long. V shed 7 bases and J shed 6 bases, with 19 bases lying between them. CDR3 sequence reads: CASTASRLNANEQFF. In DNA, the CDR3 is TGTGCCAGCACCGCTTCGCGACTGAACGCCAATGAGCAGTTCTTC.

A few counts support this clonotype. This chain joins TRBV29-1 and TRBJ2-3; D is ambiguous. V lost 4 bases and J 1 base, leaving 12 bases between the germline ends. CDR1 SQVTM and CDR2 ANQGSEA come from the germline V gene. The CDR3 consists of 14 residues. CDR3 region: CSVVSGLGTDTQYF. As DNA, the CDR3 is TGCAGCGTTGTTTCCGGGTTGGGCACAGATACGCAGTATTTT.

The V gene is TRBV7-9, the J gene TRBJ1-1; 8 nucleotides align to TRBD1. This CDR3 is 13 amino acids long. J was trimmed by 3 bases and V by 7 bases; bases with no gene match: 4. The germline gives CDR1 SEHNR, CDR2 FQNEAQ (reference sequence). The CDR3, as DNA: TGTGCCAGCAAGGGCAGGGGGCACACTGAAGCTTTCTTT. Its translation: CASKGRGHTEAFF.

In its sample, this clonotype was seen many times. This chain connects TRBV13 to TRBJ1-2; 8 bases agree with TRBD1. The CDR3 is 14 amino acids. The J segment lost 5 bases and the V segment lost 4 bases, leaving 6 bases of the junction unmatched. CDR1 and CDR2 from the germline V gene are PRHDT and FYEKMQ (reference sequence). The CDR3 sequence is CASSSGTGPYGYTF. The DNA of the CDR3 is TGTGCCAGCAGCTCGGGGACAGGACCGTATGGCTACACCTTC.

This clonotype came up a few times. The gene calls are TRBV5-1 and TRBJ2-2, with TRBD1 matching over 8 bases. The CDR3 runs 16 residues. With V trimmed by 4 bases and J by 4 bases, 9 bases remained unmatched. CDR1 SGHRS and CDR2 YFSETQ come from the germline V gene. CDR3 DNA: TGCGCCAGCAGCAACGGACAGGGATTTGGCACCGGGGAGCTGTTTTTT. Its protein is CASSNGQGFGTGELFF.

In this sample, this clonotype turned up many times. The chain links TRBV29-1 to TRBJ1-2; tentative D call: TRBD1 (5 bases). This CDR3 spans 14 amino acids. CDR1 and CDR2 (germline): SQVTM, ANQGSEA. Between the trimmed V and J ends, which lost 5 bases and 8 bases, there was a span of 21 bases. DNA for the CDR3: TGCAGCGTTCCTCCTCGAGGGGACTCTGGAGGCTACACCTTC. This translates into CSVPPRGDSGGYTF.

This clonotype was seen at least ten times. The chain employs TRBV28 and TRBJ2-3, with a weak D call TRBD2 (6 bases). CDR3 length: 15 residues. V was pared by 2 bases and J by 3 bases, with 12 bases between. Germline assignment: CDR1 MDHEN and CDR2 SYDVKM. In DNA, the CDR3 is TGTGCCAGCAGTTTACAACTAGCTACTACAGATACGCAGTATTTT. This sequence encodes CASSLQLATTDTQYF.

This clonotype was seen many times. The chain recombines TRBV12-3 or TRBV12-4 with TRBJ2-4; D is unclear. V was pared by 0 bases and J by 2 bases, with 5 bases between. There are 14 residues in the CDR3. The chain's CDR3 is CASSLAVTKNIQYF. CDR3 DNA: TGTGCCAGCAGTTTAGCGGTTACCAAAAACATTCAGTACTTC.

As regards this clonotype: This may be a read error, as it is one base from a much larger clone. The chain couples TRBV12-3 or TRBV12-4 to TRBJ1-1; D not resolved. There are 11 residues in the CDR3. V was pared by 8 bases and J by 4 bases, with 8 bases between. DNA of the CDR3: TGTGCCAGCTGCTATCGCACTGAAGCTTTCTTT. Translated: CASCYRTEAFF.

Many counts were recorded for this clonotype. The chain joins TRBV12-3 or TRBV12-4 to TRBJ2-1, with D possibly matching TRBD1 (5 bases). Trimming removed 2 bases at V and 12 bases at J, with 8 bases between. The CDR3 contains 11 residues. Here the CDR3 DNA reads TGTGCCAGCAGTTTAAACCAGGGGCAGTTCTTC. Encoded protein: CASSLNQGQFF.

Ten or more counts support this clonotype. V gene TRBV20-1 combines with J gene TRBJ1-1, with TRBD1 matching 7 bases. Germline V gene data show CDR1 as DFQATT and CDR2 as SNEGSKA (reference sequence). CDR3 length equals 14 residues. CDR3 residues: CRGRRDRSNTEAFF. The DNA of the CDR3 is TGCAGGGGCCGAAGGGACAGATCTAACACTGAAGCTTTCTTT.

This clonotype was picked up many times. V usage is TRBV30 and J usage is TRBJ2-1; 8 nucleotides align to TRBD2. The germline V gene encodes CDR1 GTSNPN and CDR2 SVGIG (reference sequence). The CDR3 length is 15 residues. Trimming at V came to 4 bases and at J to 0 bases, leaving 5 bases not matched to a gene. DNA for the CDR3: TGTGCCTGGATGTTCAGCGGGAGCTCCTACAATGAGCAGTTCTTC. Protein sequence: CAWMFSGSSYNEQFF.